A selection of T cell receptor beta chains follows, all from one sample in a study of T cells in Graves' hyperthyroidism and ophthalmopathy. TCRdb passed the multiplex PCR reads through MiXCR, listing each CDR3 protein once. Of around 350,000 distinct CDR3 sequences in the sample, 13% were seen once. The material sequenced was blood. The receptors were sampled from a woman between 18 and 29 years old with Graves' hyperthyroidism. Both conserved end residues are part of each CDR3. A D gene is named only where the DNA matches it firmly. Size tells how often a clone was seen (once, few, many) or the class of an expanded clone, and some rows leave it out.

j_call | v_call | clone_size | d_call | cdr3_length | cdr3_aa | cdr3_nt
TRBJ2-1 | TRBV6-4 | many | TRBD2 | 16 | CASSEVPSGSSDEQFF | TGTGCCAGCAGTGAAGTTCCCAGCGGGAGTTCGGATGAGCAGTTCTTC
TRBJ2-2 | TRBV20-1 | . | . | 15 | CSASGASENTGELFF | TGCAGTGCTAGCGGGGCTAGCGAGAACACCGGGGAGCTGTTTTTT
TRBJ2-7 | TRBV27 | few | . | 14 | CASSPRGVDYEQYF | TGTGCCAGCAGTCCCCGCGGAGTGGACTACGAGCAGTACTTC
TRBJ2-7 | TRBV27 | . | TRBD1 | 16 | CASSSRTGGVLDEQYF | TGTGCCAGCAGTTCGCGGACAGGGGGCGTCTTGGACGAGCAGTACTTC
TRBJ1-5 | TRBV6-2/TRBV6-3 | once | . | 15 | CASSRGFHSNQPQHF | TGTGCCAGCAGCCGGGGTTTCCATAGCAATCAGCCCCAGCATTTT
TRBJ2-7 | TRBV6-1 | many | . | 15 | CASSETRGTASEQYF | TGTGCCAGCAGTGAAACACGCGGGACGGCTAGCGAGCAGTACTTC
TRBJ2-5 | TRBV24-1 | . | . | 13 | CATSGPQQETQYF | TGTGCCACCAGTGGACCACAGCAAGAGACCCAGTACTTC
TRBJ2-1 | TRBV7-8 | . | TRBD1 | 16 | CASSSFDRGKYNEQFF | TGTGCCAGCAGCTCCTTCGACAGGGGGAAGTACAATGAGCAGTTCTTC
TRBJ1-3 | TRBV28 | many | TRBD1 | 16 | CASSLGQGSSGNTIYF | TGTGCCAGCAGTCTCGGACAGGGAAGCTCTGGAAACACCATATATTTT
TRBJ1-6 | TRBV10-1 | many | . | 11 | CASSGQRALHF | TGCGCCAGCAGTGGGCAGAGGGCCCTCCACTTT
TRBJ1-2 | TRBV12-3/TRBV12-4 | many | . | 12 | CASFPSFGGYTF | TGTGCCAGCTTCCCCTCCTTCGGCGGCTACACCTTC
TRBJ2-5 | TRBV15 | . | . | 14 | CATSREGLQETQYF | TGTGCCACCAGCAGAGAAGGGTTGCAAGAGACCCAGTACTTC
TRBJ2-1 | TRBV2 | . | . | 14 | CASSRETGLGEQFF | TGTGCCAGCAGTCGGGAGACAGGGTTGGGGGAGCAGTTCTTC
TRBJ2-5 | TRBV4-3 | . | TRBD1 | 15 | CASSQDATGGQTQYF | TGCGCCAGCAGCCAAGATGCAACAGGGGGACAGACCCAGTACTTC
TRBJ1-1 | TRBV29-1 | many | . | 13 | CSDSQAGDTEAFF | TGCAGCGACTCACAAGCAGGGGACACTGAAGCTTTCTTT
TRBJ1-5 | TRBV29-1 | many | . | 13 | CSVGGDSNQPQHF | TGCAGCGTTGGGGGGGATAGCAATCAGCCCCAGCATTTT
TRBJ2-3 | TRBV10-3 | many | TRBD1 | 15 | CATLPVQGVTDTQYF | TGTGCCACCCTACCTGTACAGGGGGTCACAGATACGCAGTATTTT
TRBJ1-1 | TRBV5-8 | many | . | 14 | CASSRGRENTEAFF | TGTGCCAGCAGCAGGGGACGGGAGAACACTGAAGCTTTCTTT
TRBJ2-7 | TRBV28 | . | TRBD1 | 15 | CASTTLGTGDYEQYF | TGTGCCAGCACCACCTTAGGGACAGGGGACTACGAGCAGTACTTC
TRBJ2-1 | TRBV10-3 | many | . | 16 | CAISPRTSSSYNEQFF | TGTGCCATCAGCCCCCGGACTTCAAGCTCCTACAATGAGCAGTTCTTC
TRBJ2-7 | TRBV5-1 | many | . | 15 | CASSNGLSSSYEQYF | TGCGCCAGCAGCAACGGCCTAAGTTCCTCCTACGAGCAGTACTTC
TRBJ2-7 | TRBV6-2/TRBV6-3 | . | . | 11 | CASRNRDEQYF | TGTGCCAGCAGGAACAGGGACGAGCAGTACTTC
TRBJ2-1 | TRBV29-1 | many | . | 14 | CSVVLTSRGNEQFF | TGCAGCGTTGTTCTTACCTCACGGGGCAATGAGCAGTTCTTC
TRBJ2-7 | TRBV6-2/TRBV6-3 | . | . | 15 | CASSSHGDMSYEQYF | TGTGCCAGCAGTTCGCATGGGGACATGTCCTACGAGCAGTACTTC
TRBJ2-4 | TRBV24-1 | few | . | 13 | CATSDPWTLSRYF | TGTGCCACCAGTGATCCTTGGACACTTTCAAGGTACTTC
TRBJ1-2 | TRBV7-9 | many | . | 17 | CASSLQGLGGRLSGYTF | TGTGCCAGCAGCTTACAGGGACTTGGCGGCCGATTGAGTGGCTACACCTTC
TRBJ1-1 | TRBV18 | many | . | 16 | CASSPPARVGNTEAFF | TGTGCCAGCTCACCACCGGCGAGGGTTGGGAACACTGAAGCTTTCTTT
TRBJ2-2 | TRBV5-1 | few | . | 16 | CASADYTMIYTGELFF | TGCGCCAGCGCGGACTACACAATGATATACACCGGGGAGCTGTTTTTT
TRBJ2-4 | TRBV4-3 | . | TRBD2 | 20 | CASSQDLPVGGAKAKNIQYF | TGCGCCAGCAGCCAAGATCTTCCGGTCGGGGGGGCGAAAGCCAAAAACATTCAGTACTTC
TRBJ2-7 | TRBV6-1 | many | TRBD2 | 15 | CASSGLAGGLYEQYF | TGTGCCAGCAGTGGACTAGCGGGGGGGCTCTACGAGCAGTACTTC
TRBJ1-2 | TRBV27 | many | TRBD1 | 14 | CASSPRTGTYGYTF | TGTGCCAGCAGTCCAAGGACAGGGACCTATGGCTACACCTTC
TRBJ1-6 | TRBV12-3/TRBV12-4 | . | . | 12 | CASSPTRSPLHF | TGTGCCAGCAGTCCCACTCGATCCCCCCTCCACTTT
TRBJ1-2 | TRBV6-2/TRBV6-3 | many | . | 14 | CASRGRTINYGYTF | TGTGCCAGCAGGGGACGGACAATAAACTATGGCTACACCTTC
TRBJ2-4 | TRBV19 | . | . | 13 | CATSPVAKNIQYF | TGTGCCACCAGCCCCGTAGCCAAAAACATTCAGTACTTC
TRBJ2-5 | TRBV29-1 | many | TRBD2 | 17 | CSSLGLAGDLIQETQYF | TGCAGCTCCCTCGGACTAGCGGGGGACCTGATACAAGAGACCCAGTACTTC
TRBJ2-5 | TRBV7-8 | many | . | 15 | CASSQTVSVGETQYF | TGTGCCAGCAGCCAAACTGTGTCGGTGGGAGAGACCCAGTACTTC
TRBJ1-6 | TRBV10-3 | . | . | 15 | CAISESGIRDSPLHF | TGTGCCATCAGTGAGTCGGGCATCCGGGACTCACCCCTCCACTTT
TRBJ1-1 | TRBV5-6 | many | . | 14 | CASSLVRGVDEAFF | TGTGCCAGCAGCTTGGTGCGGGGGGTGGATGAAGCTTTCTTT
TRBJ1-3 | TRBV18 | . | TRBD1 | 14 | CASSPDRSGNTIYF | TGTGCCAGCTCACCGGACAGGTCTGGAAACACCATATATTTT
TRBJ2-3 | TRBV2 | . | . | 15 | CASSESGVEADTQYF | TGTGCCAGCAGTGAATCAGGGGTAGAGGCAGATACGCAGTATTTT
TRBJ2-1 | TRBV6-1 | many | TRBD1 | 11 | CAVHFRDSQFF | TGTGCCGTCCACTTCCGGGACAGTCAGTTCTTC
TRBJ1-1 | TRBV5-1 | many | . | 12 | CASTHGGTEAFF | TGCGCCAGCACCCACGGTGGGACTGAAGCTTTCTTT